The rows below give T cell receptor beta chains drawn from one sample of a study of shared clonotypes between healthy human individuals. Profiling relied on immunoSEQ multiplex PCR, and the TCRdb table lists in-frame clones only, not all of them. The data contain some 2.4 million clones, 80% to 95% of them singletons. Sequenced input: naive CD4+ T cells from PBMCs. All receptors derive from a man aged 18 to 30 in good health. Some clones in this sample may be carry-over from other donors' samples. CDR3s include the opening cysteine and the closing phenylalanine or tryptophan. The D gene is left open where the match is weak. A row's size may be missing; if present it is once, few, many or a size class.

TRBV9	.	TRBJ1-4	.	CASSVAEGLLEKLFF	TGTGCCAGCAGCGTAGCCGAGGGGCTTTTGGAGAAACTGTTTTTT
TRBV7-9	.	TRBJ1-4	.	CASSLSTGNNEKLFF	TGTGCCAGCAGCCTCTCGACCGGGAATAATGAAAAACTGTTTTTT
TRBV7-9	once	TRBJ2-3	TRBD1	CASSLASGTAYTDTQYF	TGTGCCAGCAGCTTAGCCTCCGGGACAGCCTATACAGATACGCAGTATTTT
TRBV5-5	.	TRBJ1-1	TRBD1	CASSWNRGLSTEAFF	TGTGCCAGCAGCTGGAACAGGGGGTTGTCGACTGAAGCTTTCTTT
TRBV20-1	.	TRBJ2-1	.	CSANLHQQFF	TGCAGTGCCAACCTACATCAGCAGTTCTTC
TRBV5-1	.	TRBJ2-3	.	CASSQGPTDTQYF	TGCGCCAGCAGCCAGGGACCCACAGATACGCAGTATTTT
TRBV18	once	TRBJ1-1	.	CASSPTDLNTEAFF	TGTGCCAGCTCACCGACAGACTTGAACACTGAAGCTTTCTTT
TRBV4-2	.	TRBJ2-3	TRBD2	CASSQLGLAGITDTQYF	TGTGCCAGCAGCCAACTCGGACTAGCGGGGATCACAGATACGCAGTATTTT
TRBV30	once	TRBJ1-2	.	CAWSVGQGTGYTF	TGTGCCTGGAGTGTAGGTCAGGGGACGGGCTACACCTTC
TRBV6-5	once	TRBJ2-3	.	CASSYARPDTQYF	TGTGCCAGCAGTTACGCGCGACCAGATACGCAGTATTTT
TRBV4-1	.	TRBJ2-1	TRBD1	CASSRGQEGSYNEQFF	TGCGCCAGCAGCCGCGGACAGGAAGGGTCCTACAATGAGCAGTTCTTC